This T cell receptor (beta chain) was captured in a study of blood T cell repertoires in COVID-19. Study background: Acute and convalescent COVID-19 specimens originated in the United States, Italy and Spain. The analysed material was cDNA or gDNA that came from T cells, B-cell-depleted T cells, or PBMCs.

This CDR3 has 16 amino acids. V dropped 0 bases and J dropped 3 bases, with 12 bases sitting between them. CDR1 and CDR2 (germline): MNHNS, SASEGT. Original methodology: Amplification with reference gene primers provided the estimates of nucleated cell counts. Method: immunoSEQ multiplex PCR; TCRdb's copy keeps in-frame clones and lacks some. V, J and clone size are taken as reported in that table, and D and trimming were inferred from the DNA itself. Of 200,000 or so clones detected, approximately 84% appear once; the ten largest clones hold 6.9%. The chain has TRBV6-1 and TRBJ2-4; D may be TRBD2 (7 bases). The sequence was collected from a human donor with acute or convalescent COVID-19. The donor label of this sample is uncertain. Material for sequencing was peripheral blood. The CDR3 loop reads CASSEAGGQGKNIQYF. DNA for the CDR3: TGTGCCAGCAGTGAAGCGGGGGGGCAGGGCAAAAACATTCAGTACTTC.